This T cell receptor beta chain was found in a study of blood T cell repertoires in COVID-19. At the level of the study: The United States, Italy and Spain were the sources of the acute and convalescent COVID-19 samples. Sources were T cells, B-cell-depleted T cells, or PBMCs; the material itself was cDNA or gDNA.

As processed by the authors: The assay estimated nucleated cells by amplifying reference gene primers. The table came from immunoSEQ multiplex PCR; TCRdb's copy has only in-frame clones and leaves some out. V and J calls and clone size are as listed in that table; D and trimming were resolved from the DNA. The data contain more than 120,000 clones, about nine tenths of them singletons. Looked up from germline, CDR1 is LNHDA and CDR2 is SQIVND (reference sequence). The CDR3 totals 14 residues. With 5 bases clipped from V and 3 bases from J, the junction kept 6 bases outside the gene matches. The TCR was taken from a woman aged 45-60 years with acute or convalescent COVID-19. The rearrangement uses TRBV19 and TRBJ1-2; 7 bases are shared with TRBD1. Sequencing input: peripheral blood. CDR3 residues: CASSGGQRYYGYTF. CDR3 nucleotide sequence: TGTGCCAGTAGTGGGGGACAGCGCTACTATGGCTACACCTTC.